The 11 T cell receptor beta chains below come from one sample, sequenced in a study of blood T cell repertoires in COVID-19. Sequenced by immunoSEQ multiplex PCR; TCRdb stores in-frame clones only, minus some. The sample contains about 64,000 clones, 88% of which appear only once. Sequencing was carried out using peripheral blood. The receptors shown here come from a woman aged 55 to 70 with COVID-19, enrolled during active disease.

This clone appeared a single time. The V gene is TRBV14, the J gene TRBJ1-2; 7 bases fit TRBD1. The CDR3 covers 15 residues. The V and J ends lost 1 base and 6 bases, in that order; junction bases with no gene match: 8. Per germline, CDR1 SGHDN and CDR2 FVKESK. DNA for the CDR3: TGTGCCAGCAGCCAAGGTACAGGGGCACTTAATGGCTACACCTTC. Translated: CASSQGTGALNGYTF.

The chain couples TRBV7-2 to TRBJ1-1; D gene ambiguous. The CDR3 has 16 amino acids. Trimming cost V 1 base and J 0 bases, with 12 bases left between them. Germline V gene lookup returns CDR1 SGHTA and CDR2 FQGNSA. CDR3 residues: CASSLGSTWMNTEAFF. The CDR3 bases are TGTGCCAGCAGCTTAGGGTCGACATGGATGAACACTGAAGCTTTCTTT. Together with reference TRBV7-2 and TRBJ1-1, the CDR3 gives the full variable domain: GAGVSQSPSNKVTEKGKDVELRCDPISGHTALYWYRQSLGQGLEFLIYFQGNSAPDKSGLPSDRFSAERTGGSVSTLTIQRTQQEDSAVYLCASSLGSTWMNTEAFFGQGTRLTVV.

This clone was seen a handful of times. V usage is TRBV3-1 (or the pseudogene TRBV3-2) and J usage is TRBJ1-5, with 9 bases that match TRBD1. Germline lookup yields CDR1 LGHDT and CDR2 YNNKEL (reference sequence). This CDR3 is 15 amino acids long. V lost 8 bases to trimming and J lost 7 bases; unmatched junction nucleotides: 12. This CDR3 reads CASDRPLTGGQPQHF. The CDR3 region has the DNA TGTGCCAGCGACCGTCCCCTTACAGGGGGCCAGCCCCAGCATTTT.

This chain links TRBV30 with TRBJ1-2, with a possible D match to TRBD1 (6 bases). V was trimmed by 4 bases and J by 2 bases, leaving 14 bases between them. The CDR3 consists of 14 residues. CDR1 and CDR2 from the germline V gene are GTSNPN and SVGIG (reference sequence). In DNA form, the CDR3 reads TGTGCCTGGAACCCAGGCGGGGGCAACTATGGCTACACCTTC. Its protein is CAWNPGGGNYGYTF.

This clone was seen only once. The chain joins TRBV28 to TRBJ2-3; D gene uncertain. The CDR3 covers 11 residues. Germline V lookup: CDR1 MDHEN, CDR2 SYDVKM. With 7 bases removed from V and 10 bases from J, the gap between germline ends came to 12 bases. The CDR3: CASMSPRSQYF. The DNA of the CDR3 is TGTGCCAGCATGAGCCCCCGTTCGCAGTATTTT. The whole variable domain, remainder taken from reference TRBV28 and TRBJ2-3, is DVKVTQSSRYLVKRTGEKVFLECVQDMDHENMFWYRQDPGLGLRLIYFSYDVKMKEKGDIPEGYSVSREKKERFSLILESASTNQTSMYLCASMSPRSQYFGPGTRLTVL.

The rearrangement links TRBV2 to TRBJ1-4, with 7 nucleotides matching TRBD1. The V gene's germline CDR1 is SNHLY and CDR2 FYNNEI. The length of the CDR3 is 12 residues. Losses at the gene ends were 6 bases for V and 6 bases for J; bases not matched to a gene: 1. The CDR3 DNA is TGTGCCAGCAGGGGACAGTATGAAAAACTGTTTTTT. This codes for CASRGQYEKLFF.

This clone was counted once. This rearrangement joins TRBV30 to TRBJ2-3; D is unclear. Trimming shortened V by 1 base and J by 11 bases, and 10 bases separated the two germline ends. The CDR3 length is 11 residues. Looked up from germline, CDR1 is GTSNPN and CDR2 is SVGIG (reference sequence). The CDR3 sequence is CAWSGGNQQYF. The CDR3 coding sequence is TGTGCCTGGAGTGGAGGTAACCAGCAGTATTTT.

This chain uses TRBV11-2 with TRBJ2-5, with TRBD1 as a possible D gene (5 bases). V was pared by 1 base and J by 4 bases, with 7 bases between. In germline, CDR1 is SGHAT, CDR2 FQNNGV. The CDR3 is 13 residues long. Here the CDR3 DNA reads TGTGCCAGCAGCTTAGGACAGAGAGAGACCCAGTACTTC. Amino acid sequence: CASSLGQRETQYF.

Written as DNA, the CDR3 is TGTGCCAGTAGTATTGGGGGGGGAACAGATACGCAGTATTTT. Translating gives CASSIGGGTDTQYF. The gene calls are TRBV19 and TRBJ2-3; the match to TRBD2 covers 7 bases. The CDR3 extends over 14 amino acids. Germline V lookup: CDR1 LNHDA, CDR2 SQIVND (reference sequence). Trimming removed 3 bases from V and 3 bases from J; junction bases left unmatched: 3.

This clone was found once. The chain has TRBV25-1 and TRBJ1-2; the D gene is possibly TRBD1 (5 bases). V shed 4 bases and J shed 3 bases, with 9 bases lying between them. The germline gives CDR1 MGHDK, CDR2 SYGVNS. The CDR3 extends over 13 amino acids. The CDR3 reads CASSGVGDYGYTF. In nucleotides, the CDR3 is TGTGCCAGCAGTGGTGTAGGGGACTATGGCTACACCTTC.

The V and J genes are TRBV18 and TRBJ2-5; 14 nucleotides match TRBD2. CDR1 and CDR2 from the germline V gene are KGHSH and LQKENI. This CDR3 contains 17 residues. With 4 bases clipped from V and 1 base from J, the junction kept 5 bases outside the gene matches. The CDR3 sequence is CASSRGLAGEGQETQYF. In nucleotides, the CDR3 is TGTGCCAGCTCACGGGGACTAGCGGGAGAAGGCCAAGAGACCCAGTACTTC. Supplemented by reference TRBV18 and TRBJ2-5, the full variable domain reads NAGVMQNPRHLVRRRGQEARLRCSPMKGHSHVYWYRQLPEEGLKFMVYLQKENIIDESGMPKERFSAEFPKEGPSILRIQQVVRGDSAAYFCASSRGLAGEGQETQYFGPGTRLLVL.